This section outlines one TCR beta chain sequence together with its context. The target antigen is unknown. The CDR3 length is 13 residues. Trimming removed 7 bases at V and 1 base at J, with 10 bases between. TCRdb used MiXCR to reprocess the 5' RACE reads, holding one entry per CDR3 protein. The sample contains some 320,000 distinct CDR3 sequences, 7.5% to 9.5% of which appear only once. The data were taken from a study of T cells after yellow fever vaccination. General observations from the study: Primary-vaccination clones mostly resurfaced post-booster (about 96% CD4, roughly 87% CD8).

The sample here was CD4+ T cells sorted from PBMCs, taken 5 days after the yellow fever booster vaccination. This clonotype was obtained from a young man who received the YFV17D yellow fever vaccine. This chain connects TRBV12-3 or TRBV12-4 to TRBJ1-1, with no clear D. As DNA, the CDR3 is TGTGCCAGCACCCAACACCCGAACACTGAAGCTTTCTTT. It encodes CASTQHPNTEAFF.